This T cell receptor beta chain was identified in a study of T cells in Graves' hyperthyroidism and ophthalmopathy. Duration under 3 months, a NOSPECS grade of at least 4, and a Clinical Activity Score of at least 3 characterized the ophthalmopathy patients. RNA transcripts provided the source from which TCR beta CDR3 regions were amplified. HTBI primers were employed in a first-round RT-PCR of the TCR CDR3. One entry per CDR3 protein, called by TCRdb with MiXCR from the multiplex PCR reads. The sample consists of 640,000 or so distinct CDR3 sequences, 12% to 15% of them appearing once. Germline CDR1 SEHNR, CDR2 FQNEAQ (reference sequence). J lost 4 bases, V lost 5 bases, and 10 bases had no gene match. This CDR3 comprises 15 residues.

The V call is TRBV7-9, the J call TRBJ1-2; 7 positions agree with TRBD1. Specimen: blood. This clonotype was obtained from a woman between 18 and 30 years old with Graves' ophthalmopathy. The CDR3 loop is CASSPPQGRTYGYTF. In nucleotides, the CDR3 is TGTGCCAGCAGCCCCCCACAGGGGAGGACCTATGGCTACACCTTC. Full variable domain (missing parts from reference TRBV7-9 and TRBJ1-2): DTGVSQNPRHKITKRGQNVTFRCDPISEHNRLYWYRQTLGQGPEFLTYFQNEAQLEKSRLLSDRFSAERPKGSFSTLEIQRTEQGDSAMYLCASSPPQGRTYGYTFGSGTRLTVV.